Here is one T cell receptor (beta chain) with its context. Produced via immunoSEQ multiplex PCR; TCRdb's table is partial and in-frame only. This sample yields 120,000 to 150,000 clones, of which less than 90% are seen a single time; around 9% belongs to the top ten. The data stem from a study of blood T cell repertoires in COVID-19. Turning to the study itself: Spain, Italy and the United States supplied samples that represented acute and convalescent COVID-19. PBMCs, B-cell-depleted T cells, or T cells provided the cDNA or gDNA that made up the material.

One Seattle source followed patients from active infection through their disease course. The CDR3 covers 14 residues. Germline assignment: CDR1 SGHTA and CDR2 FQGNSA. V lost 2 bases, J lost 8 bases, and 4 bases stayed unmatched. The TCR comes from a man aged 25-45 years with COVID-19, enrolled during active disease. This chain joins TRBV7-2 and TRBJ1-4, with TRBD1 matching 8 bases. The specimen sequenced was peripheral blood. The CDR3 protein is CASSLSGGREKLFF. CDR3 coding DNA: TGTGCCAGCAGCTTATCAGGGGGCCGGGAAAAACTGTTTTTT.